Shown below are 16 T cell receptor beta chains from a single sample sequenced in a study of T-cell memory formation after mild COVID-19. TCRdb reprocessed the 5' RACE reads with MiXCR, giving one entry per CDR3 protein. The data hold 90,000 to 120,000 distinct CDR3 sequences, with 13% to 15% observed a single time. The sample was PBMCs or a T cell subset sorted from them (not recorded which). The receptors derive from a man younger than 35 who had mild COVID-19 (a few samples of this study predate the infection). Cell type and time point are not known.

The J gene is TRBJ1-2, the V gene TRBV5-1, with D possibly TRBD1 on 5 matching bases. The V and J ends lost 2 bases and 5 bases respectively, with 13 bases between them. The CDR3 has 14 residues. Germline V gives CDR1 SGHRS, CDR2 YFSETQ. DNA of the CDR3: TGCGCCAGCAGCTTCGCCGGGGCAGGATATGGCTACACCTTC. Amino acids: CASSFAGAGYGYTF.

This clonotype was observed a handful of times. The chain couples TRBV12-3 or TRBV12-4 to TRBJ1-2, with no clear D. V was pared by 1 base and J by 3 bases, with 9 bases between. The CDR3 covers 14 residues. The CDR3 region is CASSLVAGHYGYTF. CDR3 DNA: TGTGCCAGCAGTTTAGTCGCAGGCCACTATGGCTACACCTTC.

This clonotype was detected a few times. The chain couples TRBV13 to TRBJ2-5, with 7 bases that match TRBD1. Germline V gene data show CDR1 as PRHDT and CDR2 as FYEKMQ (reference sequence). The CDR3 is 15 residues long. Germline trimming cut 5 bases from V and 3 bases from J; bases unmatched to any gene: 9. The CDR3: CASSHRGLAEETQYF. CDR3 coding DNA: TGTGCCAGCAGCCATAGGGGGCTAGCAGAAGAGACCCAGTACTTC.

The chain links TRBV10-3 to TRBJ1-2; 8 bases fit TRBD1. The CDR3 consists of 11 residues. Germline CDR1 and CDR2: ENHRY and SYGVKD. CDR3 DNA sequence: TGTGCGTGCGGACAGGGAAGTGGCTACACCTTC. Protein sequence: CACGQGSGYTF.

The sample holds many counts of this clonotype. This chain joins TRBV21-1 and TRBJ2-3; the table names TRBD1, a call not compared with the DNA. TRBV21-1 is tagged as a pseudogene. The CDR3 sequence is 9 residues long. Here the CDR3 reads CPAADTQYF. The CDR3 nucleotides are TGCCCGGCCGCAGATACGCAGTATTTT.

This clonotype showed up just a few times. V usage is TRBV9 and J usage is TRBJ2-1, with unresolved D. Germline V CDR1 and CDR2: SGDLS, YYNGEE. Trimming removed 4 bases at V and 0 bases at J, with 14 bases between. The CDR3 has 16 residues. The CDR3 DNA sequence: TGTGCCAGCAGCCCGGAAGGAGTTAGCTCCTACAATGAGCAGTTCTTC. Translating gives CASSPEGVSSYNEQFF.

This clonotype was counted between two and nine times. V is TRBV5-6 and J is TRBJ2-7; no clear D. The CDR3 covers 10 residues. V lost 7 bases, J lost 6 bases, and 8 bases lay in between. CDR1 and CDR2 (germline): SGHDT, YYEEEE. The CDR3 sequence: CASGEREQYV. The CDR3 DNA reads as TGTGCCAGCGGGGAACGCGAGCAGTACGTC.

A few counts support this clonotype. The V call is TRBV7-9, the J call TRBJ2-1; 11 positions match TRBD2. This CDR3 has 16 residues. Germline V gene data show CDR1 as SEHNR and CDR2 as FQNEAQ (reference sequence). The V segment lost 1 base and the J segment 10 bases; nucleotides outside the gene matches: 9. CDR3 residues: CASSLGLAGLEGEQFF. CDR3 nucleotides: TGTGCCAGCAGCTTAGGACTAGCGGGGCTGGAAGGAGAGCAGTTCTTC.

This chain uses TRBV5-6 with TRBJ2-7; maybe TRBD2 (6 bases). The ends were cut back, 3 bases at V and 6 bases at J, with 10 bases in the middle. From germline, CDR1 is SGHDT and CDR2 YYEEEE. The CDR3 covers 12 residues. The CDR3 nucleotides are TGTGCCAGCAGCTGGGGGGTTGGCGAGCAGTACGTC. Amino acid sequence: CASSWGVGEQYV.

This chain connects TRBV3-1 to TRBJ2-1; 10 positions agree with TRBD2. The germline CDR1 and CDR2 sequences are LGHDT and YNNKEL (reference sequence). The length of the CDR3 is 19 residues. J was trimmed by 3 bases and V by 0 bases; bases with no gene match: 11. Here the CDR3 DNA reads TGTGCCAGCAGCCAAGAGGTCCCCCTAGCGGGGGCCCTCTACAATGAGCAGTTCTTC. Translation: CASSQEVPLAGALYNEQFF.

This clonotype was seen ten or more times. The V call is TRBV20-1, the J call TRBJ2-3; 14 nucleotides line up with TRBD2. CDR1 and CDR2 (germline): DFQATT, SNEGSKA (reference sequence). V lost 3 bases to trimming and J lost 5 bases; unmatched junction nucleotides: 22. The CDR3 contains 21 residues. CDR3 loop: CSASIIPPTSGGGELIDTQYF. The CDR3 bases are TGCAGTGCTAGTATTATACCACCGACTAGCGGGGGGGGAGAACTGATAGATACGCAGTATTTT.

CDR3 in amino acids: CASSFVQPETQYF. The CDR3 bases are TGTGCCAGCAGCTTCGTACAGCCGGAGACCCAGTACTTC. The chain has TRBV7-8 and TRBJ2-5; D is uncertain. Trimming cost V 3 bases and J 5 bases, with 10 bases left between them. This CDR3 comprises 13 residues. The germline V gene has CDR1 SGHVS and CDR2 FQNEAQ.

This clonotype was recorded many times. The gene calls are TRBV7-2 and TRBJ2-5, with TRBD2 identical over 7 bases. The germline gives CDR1 SGHTA, CDR2 FQGNSA. The ends lost 3 bases at V and 5 bases at J; junction bases unmatched: 3. This CDR3 has 13 amino acids. The CDR3 reads CASSFGDYETQYF. The DNA for the CDR3 is TGTGCCAGCAGCTTCGGGGACTACGAGACCCAGTACTTC.

The sample holds many counts of this clonotype. V usage is TRBV7-6 and J usage is TRBJ2-7; D is undetermined. CDR3 length: 13 residues. With 5 bases removed from V and 0 bases from J, the gap between germline ends came to 8 bases. The germline CDR1 and CDR2 sequences are SGHVS and FNYEAQ. CDR3 in amino acids: CASSPPYSYEQYF. The CDR3 nucleotides read TGTGCCAGCAGCCCCCCGTACTCCTACGAGCAGTACTTC.

This clonotype was recorded at least ten times. The V call is TRBV7-2, the J call TRBJ2-7; TRBD2 might be the D (6 bases). The CDR3 is made up of 14 amino acids. Per germline, CDR1 SGHTA and CDR2 FQGNSA. The germline V and J ends were trimmed by 6 bases and 6 bases, with 18 bases remaining between them. The CDR3: CASSYPGAAGEQYF. CDR3 sequence (DNA): TGTGCCAGCAGTTATCCGGGAGCCGCGGGCGAGCAGTACTTC.

Only a few counts were recorded for this clonotype. The CDR3 protein is CASSYIQGITDTQYF. The CDR3 DNA sequence: TGTGCCAGCAGTTACATACAGGGGATCACAGATACGCAGTATTTT. V is TRBV6-6 and J is TRBJ2-3; 7 bases match TRBD1. Germline lookup yields CDR1 MNHNY and CDR2 SVGAGI (reference sequence). CDR3 size: 15 residues. After removal of 2 bases from V and 2 bases from J, the junction contained 4 bases not matched to a gene.